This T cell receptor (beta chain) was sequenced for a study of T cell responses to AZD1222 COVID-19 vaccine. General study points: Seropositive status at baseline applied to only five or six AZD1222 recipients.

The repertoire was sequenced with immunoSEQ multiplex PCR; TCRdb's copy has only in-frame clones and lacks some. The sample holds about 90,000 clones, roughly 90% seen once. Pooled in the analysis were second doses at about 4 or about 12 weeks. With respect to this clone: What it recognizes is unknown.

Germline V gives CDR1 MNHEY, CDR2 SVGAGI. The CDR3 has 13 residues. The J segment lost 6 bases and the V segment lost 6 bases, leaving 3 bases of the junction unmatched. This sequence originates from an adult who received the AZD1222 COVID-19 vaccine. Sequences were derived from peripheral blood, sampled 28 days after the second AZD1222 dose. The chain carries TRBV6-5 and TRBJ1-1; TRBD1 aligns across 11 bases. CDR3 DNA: TGTGCCAGCAGGGACAGGGGGCTCCCTGAAGCTTTCTTT. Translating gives CASRDRGLPEAFF.